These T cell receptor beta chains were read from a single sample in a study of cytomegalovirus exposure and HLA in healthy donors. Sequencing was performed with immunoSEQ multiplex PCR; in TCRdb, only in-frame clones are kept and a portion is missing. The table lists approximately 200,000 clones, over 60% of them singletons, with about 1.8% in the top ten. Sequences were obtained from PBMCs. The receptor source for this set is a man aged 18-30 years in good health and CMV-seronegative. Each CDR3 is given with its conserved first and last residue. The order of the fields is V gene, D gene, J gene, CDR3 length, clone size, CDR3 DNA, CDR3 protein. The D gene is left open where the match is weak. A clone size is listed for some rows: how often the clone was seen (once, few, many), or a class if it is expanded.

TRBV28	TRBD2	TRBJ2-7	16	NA	TGTGCCAGCAGTACCGGGACTAGCTGGGCCTCGGGAGAGCAGTACTTC	CASSTGTSWASGEQYF
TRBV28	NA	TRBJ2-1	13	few	TGTGCCAGCAGTTCTCGCGGGGTGAGTGAGCAGTTCTTC	CASSSRGVSEQFF
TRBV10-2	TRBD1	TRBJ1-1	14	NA	TGCGCCAGCAGTCCGGACAGGGGAGGAACTGAAGCTTTCTTT	CASSPDRGGTEAFF
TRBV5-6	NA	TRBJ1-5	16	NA	TGTGCCAGCAGCGAAAAGGGGTGGTATAGCAATCAGCCCCAGCATTTT	CASSEKGWYSNQPQHF
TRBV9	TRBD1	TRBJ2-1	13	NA	TGTGCCAGCAGCGTAGGACAGGGGGGGCTGGAGTTCTTC	CASSVGQGGLEFF
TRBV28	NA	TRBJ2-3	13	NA	TGTGCCAGCAAGCGCCCTAGCACAGATACGCAGTATTTT	CASKRPSTDTQYF
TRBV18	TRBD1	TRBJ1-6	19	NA	TGTGCCAGCTCACCACTGGACAGGGGCAGAGGCTCCTATAATTCACCCCTCCACTTT	CASSPLDRGRGSYNSPLHF
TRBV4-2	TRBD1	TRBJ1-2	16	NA	TGTGCCAGCAGCCAAGGAACGGACAGGGATGGCTATGGCTACACCTTC	CASSQGTDRDGYGYTF
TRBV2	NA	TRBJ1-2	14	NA	TGTGCCAGCAGTGAATTAGGGGGATTCTATGGCTACACCTTC	CASSELGGFYGYTF
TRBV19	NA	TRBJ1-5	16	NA	TGTGCCAGTAGTATAGATTGGATCGGTGGAGGGCAGCCCCAGCATTTT	CASSIDWIGGGQPQHF
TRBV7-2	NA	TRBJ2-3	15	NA	TGTGCCAGCAGCCCCTCCACCGCGATCACAGATACGCAGTATTTT	CASSPSTAITDTQYF
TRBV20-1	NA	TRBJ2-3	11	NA	TGCAGTGCTAGCCGAGAAAGTACGCAGTATTTT	CSASRESTQYF
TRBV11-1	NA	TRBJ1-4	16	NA	TGTGCCAGCAGCCCGTCCAGGGGAGTCGCTAATGAAAAACTGTTTTTT	CASSPSRGVANEKLFF
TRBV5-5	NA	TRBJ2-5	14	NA	TGTGCCAGCAGCTTGGGCCAGGGTAGGGAGACCCAGTACTTC	CASSLGQGRETQYF
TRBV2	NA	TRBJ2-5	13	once	TGTGCCAGCCTCTCGGGGGATGGAGAGACCCAGTACTTC	CASLSGDGETQYF
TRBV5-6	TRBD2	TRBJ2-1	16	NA	TGTGCCAGCAGCTTGGTCGGGCGGGGGGGCTGGAATGAGCAGTTCTTC	CASSLVGRGGWNEQFF
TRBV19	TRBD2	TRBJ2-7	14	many	TGTGCCAGTAGCTTCGGGAGGGGGTTGAACGAGCAGTACTTC	CASSFGRGLNEQYF
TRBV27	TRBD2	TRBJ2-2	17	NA	TGTGCCAGCAGTAAACTGGGACTAGCCCTAAACACCGGGGAGCTGTTTTTT	CASSKLGLALNTGELFF
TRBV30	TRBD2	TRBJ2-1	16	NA	TGTGCCTGGAGTGCCACGAGGGCGGGGGGGCCGGGTGAGCAGTTCTTC	CAWSATRAGGPGEQFF
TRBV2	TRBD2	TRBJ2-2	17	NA	TGTGCCAGCAGTGAGGGGGTAGCGGGAGGGCCTGGCGGGGAGCTGTTTTTT	CASSEGVAGGPGGELFF
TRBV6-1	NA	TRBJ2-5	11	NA	TGTGCCAACGGGGATGGGTGGGCCCAGTACTTC	CANGDGWAQYF
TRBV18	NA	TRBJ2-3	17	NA	TGTGCCAGCTCACCGTATTCAAGCGGTTCTAGCACAGATACGCAGTATTTT	CASSPYSSGSSTDTQYF
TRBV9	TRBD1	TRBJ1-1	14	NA	TGTGCCAGCAGCGCCAGGGGGCTGGGGGCTGAAGCTTTCTTT	CASSARGLGAEAFF
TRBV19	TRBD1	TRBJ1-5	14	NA	TGTGCCAGTAGGGTACAGGGGGCAAAGCAGCCCCAGCATTTT	CASRVQGAKQPQHF
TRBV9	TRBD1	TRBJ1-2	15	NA	TGTGCCAGCAGCGCCCAGGGACAGCCTAACTATGGCTACACCTTC	CASSAQGQPNYGYTF
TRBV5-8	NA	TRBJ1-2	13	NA	TGTGCCAGCAGCAACGGGGTGGACTATGGCTACACCTTC	CASSNGVDYGYTF